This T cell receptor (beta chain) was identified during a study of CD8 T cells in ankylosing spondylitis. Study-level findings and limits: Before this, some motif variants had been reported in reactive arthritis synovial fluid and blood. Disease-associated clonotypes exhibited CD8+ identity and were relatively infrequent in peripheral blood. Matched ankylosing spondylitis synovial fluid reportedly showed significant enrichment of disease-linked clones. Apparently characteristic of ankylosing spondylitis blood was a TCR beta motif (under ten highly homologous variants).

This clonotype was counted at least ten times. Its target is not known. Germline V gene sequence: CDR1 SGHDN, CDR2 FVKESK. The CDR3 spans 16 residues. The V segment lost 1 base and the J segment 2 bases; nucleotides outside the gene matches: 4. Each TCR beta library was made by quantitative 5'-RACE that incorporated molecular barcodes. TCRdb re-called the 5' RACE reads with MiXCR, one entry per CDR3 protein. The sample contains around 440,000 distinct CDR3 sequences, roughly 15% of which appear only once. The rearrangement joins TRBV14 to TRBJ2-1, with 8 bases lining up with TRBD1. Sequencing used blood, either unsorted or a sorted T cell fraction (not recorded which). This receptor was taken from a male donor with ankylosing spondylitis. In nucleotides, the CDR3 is TGTGCCAGCAGCCAAGGGACAGGGATAACCTACAATGAGCAGTTCTTC. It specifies CASSQGTGITYNEQFF.